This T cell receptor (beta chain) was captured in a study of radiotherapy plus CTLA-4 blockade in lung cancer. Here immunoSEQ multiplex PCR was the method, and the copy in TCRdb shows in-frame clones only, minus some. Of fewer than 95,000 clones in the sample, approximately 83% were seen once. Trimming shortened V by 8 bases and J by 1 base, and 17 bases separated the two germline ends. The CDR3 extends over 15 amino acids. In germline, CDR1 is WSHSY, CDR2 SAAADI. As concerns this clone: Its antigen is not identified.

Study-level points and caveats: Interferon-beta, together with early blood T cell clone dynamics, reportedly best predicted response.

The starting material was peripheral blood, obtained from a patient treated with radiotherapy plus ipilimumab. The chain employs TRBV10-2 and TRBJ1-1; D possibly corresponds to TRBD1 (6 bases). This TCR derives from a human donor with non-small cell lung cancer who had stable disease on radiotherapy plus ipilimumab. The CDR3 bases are TGCGCCAGCCATGGGGGGGGGCCGTCGAACACTGAAGCTTTCTTT. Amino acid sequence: CASHGGGPSNTEAFF.